The 21 T cell receptor beta chains presented below share a single source sample, sequenced in a study of naive and memory T cell subsets (dated by TCRdb to the late 2010s). The investigation overall reported the following: A few larger clonotypes were present in naive repertoires, especially CD8 naive repertoires, and these clonotypes were possibly memory cells re-expressing CD45RA.

The library was built by means of UMI-ligation and nested PCR. The instrument was an Illumina MiSeq. An equimolar mix of two oligonucleotides covering both TRBC1 and TRBC2 was used as the beta constant-region primer. Four rounds of PCR, combining the SP2 primer with nested alpha and beta constant-region primers, were used to amplify the ligated cDNA. TCRdb trimmed public reads at Q25 via fastp, called clones via MiXCR and kept in-frame beta chains. Under each unique CDR3 protein, matching rows form one entry showing the most common genes and DNA. A total of approximately 150,000 distinct CDR3 sequences appear in this sample, about 23% of them only once. The ten largest clonotypes hold approximately 0.1% of the sample. No antigens are known for them. The material sequenced was naive CD4+ T cells from blood. This specimen's cell subset or site label, interpreted: naive T cells, CD45RA high CD27+. The receptors here all came from a human donor in good health.

The rearrangement joins TRBV6-5 to TRBJ2-1, with TRBD2 identical over 14 bases. Trimming removed 5 bases from V and 16 bases from J; junction bases left unmatched: 7. CDR3 length: 13 residues. The germline gives CDR1 MNHEY, CDR2 SVGAGI. The chain's CDR3 is CASSKGLAGVIFF. The CDR3 coding sequence is TGTGCCAGCAGTAAGGGACTAGCGGGAGTAATATTCTTC.

This clonotype was detected many times. The chain links TRBV4-2 to TRBJ2-2; TRBD1 agrees at 11 bases. Germline V CDR1 and CDR2: LGHNA, YNFKEQ. The CDR3 runs to 15 residues. Trimming took 2 bases from V and 7 from J; bases not matched to a gene: 3. This CDR3 reads CASSQPGTGGGELFF. For the CDR3, the DNA is TGTGCCAGCAGCCAACCCGGGACAGGGGGCGGGGAGCTGTTTTTT.

The chain couples TRBV3-1 to TRBJ1-4; D unclear. Germline-derived CDR1 and CDR2 are LGHDT and YNNKEL (reference sequence). The V and J ends lost 4 bases and 6 bases respectively, with 12 bases between them. There are 14 residues in the CDR3. CDR3: CASSLHGPDEKLFF. The CDR3 DNA follows: TGTGCCAGCAGCCTGCACGGCCCGGATGAAAAACTGTTTTTT.

This clonotype was recorded many times. Mismatch with germline at one junction end may stem from a read error. The chain employs TRBV20-1 and TRBJ2-1, with TRBD2 identical over 10 bases. The CDR3 loop spans 14 amino acids. Germline V lookup: CDR1 DFQATT, CDR2 SNEGSKA (reference sequence). Here the CDR3 DNA reads TGCAGTGCCAGAGGACTAGCGGACTACAATGAGCAGTTCTTC. Translating it yields CSARGLADYNEQFF.

V gene TRBV27 combines with J gene TRBJ2-7; D remains unclear. V was pared by 3 bases and J by 0 bases, with 9 bases between. Germline V lookup: CDR1 MNHEY, CDR2 SMNVEV (reference sequence). The CDR3 spans 14 residues. The CDR3 is CASSFQAFSYEQYF. The CDR3 bases are TGTGCCAGCAGTTTTCAAGCGTTCTCCTACGAGCAGTACTTC.

This clonotype showed up just a few times. V and J are TRBV20-1 and TRBJ2-7; D ambiguous. Per germline, CDR1 DFQATT and CDR2 SNEGSKA (reference sequence). The germline V and J ends were trimmed by 1 base and 4 bases, with 8 bases remaining between them. This CDR3 comprises 12 residues. For the CDR3, the DNA is TGCAGTGCTAGAGTCCGGCCTTACGAGCAGTACTTC. This gives the protein CSARVRPYEQYF.

For this clonotype: One end of the junction varies from germline; a read error may be responsible. The rearrangement joins TRBV5-8 to TRBJ2-5, with a weak D call TRBD2 (6 bases). This CDR3 has 14 residues. Germline V lookup: CDR1 SGHTS, CDR2 YDEGEE. The CDR3 loop is CTSSAGWLSETQYF. In DNA form, the CDR3 reads TGTACCAGCAGCGCGGGGTGGCTATCGGAGACCCAGTACTTC.

The chain combines TRBV7-3 with TRBJ2-3; possibly TRBD2 for D (6 bases). The CDR3 is 17 amino acids. Germline CDR1 SGHTA, CDR2 FQGTGA. V was shortened by 2 bases and J by 4 bases, with 19 bases between the two germline ends. The CDR3 DNA sequence: TGTGCCAGCAGCTTATATTTGGGGGGATCTATCCCAGATACGCAGTATTTT. It encodes CASSLYLGGSIPDTQYF.

The rearrangement joins TRBV9 to TRBJ2-7, with TRBD1 matching 8 bases. The J segment lost 2 bases and the V segment lost 3 bases, leaving 7 bases of the junction unmatched. Germline V gives CDR1 SGDLS, CDR2 YYNGEE. The CDR3 spans 15 residues. The CDR3 sequence: CASSAAGTGTYEQYF. The CDR3 nucleotides are TGTGCCAGCAGCGCGGCCGGGACAGGTACCTACGAGCAGTACTTC.

The chain employs TRBV15 and TRBJ1-1, with D uncertain. V shed 1 base and J shed 2 bases, with 14 bases lying between them. CDR1 and CDR2 from the germline V gene are LNHNV and YYDKDF (reference sequence). The CDR3 runs to 16 residues. The CDR3 reads CATSRVVGIGNTEAFF. CDR3 bases: TGTGCCACCAGCAGAGTCGTAGGGATCGGAAACACTGAAGCTTTCTTT.

The rearrangement joins TRBV15 to TRBJ2-7; the match to TRBD2 covers 10 bases. The CDR3 length is 16 residues. CDR1 and CDR2 (germline): LNHNV, YYDKDF (reference sequence). J was trimmed by 1 base and V by 1 base; bases with no gene match: 4. The CDR3 nucleotides are TGTGCCACCAGCAGAGGAGCGGGAGGGTTTTCCTACGAGCAGTACTTC. Amino acids: CATSRGAGGFSYEQYF.

This clonotype was seen a handful of times. This sequence joins TRBV2 and TRBJ1-5; 9 nucleotides align to TRBD1. CDR3 size: 16 residues. Germline CDR1 reads SNHLY; CDR2 reads FYNNEI. V lost 4 bases and J lost 2; bases outside the gene matches: 6. The CDR3 DNA follows: TGTGCCAGCAGTGGGTACAGGGGGCCGGGCAATCAGCCCCAGCATTTT. This sequence encodes CASSGYRGPGNQPQHF.

This rearrangement joins TRBV7-2 to TRBJ2-1, with a possible D match to TRBD1 (6 bases). Trimming stripped 5 bases from V and 4 bases from J, with 12 bases between. Germline V gene data show CDR1 as SGHTA and CDR2 as FQGNSA. The CDR3 runs to 14 residues. The CDR3 spells CASSPGHRYNEQFF. The CDR3 DNA is TGTGCCAGCAGCCCGGGACACCGGTACAATGAGCAGTTCTTC.

This clonotype was counted many times. This chain uses TRBV19 with TRBJ2-5; TRBD2 aligns across 11 bases. The germline V gene encodes CDR1 LNHDA and CDR2 SQIVND (reference sequence). With V trimmed by 3 bases and J by 4 bases, 4 bases remained unmatched. The CDR3 covers 15 residues. This chain's CDR3 is CASSISLAGGETQYF. The CDR3 DNA reads TGTGCCAGTAGTATCTCCCTAGCGGGAGGAGAGACCCAGTACTTC.

On this clonotype: The CDR3 end shows no conserved phenylalanine or tryptophan, and so a read error is likely. The CDR3 DNA follows: TGTGCCAGCAGTGAGGGCCCCCCAGTCTACGAGCAGTACTTG. As protein: CASSEGPPVYEQYL. V and J are TRBV12-3 or TRBV12-4 and TRBJ2-7, with D perhaps matching TRBD2 (5 bases). This CDR3 comprises 14 residues. Trimming took 5 bases from V and 3 from J, leaving 14 bases between them.

This clonotype is a singleton in its sample. The rearrangement links TRBV12-3 or TRBV12-4 to TRBJ1-5, with D hard to call. V lost 3 bases to trimming and J lost 3 bases, with 3 bases between them. The CDR3 spans 12 residues. The CDR3 DNA reads as TGTGCCAGCAGTTTGTTCAATCAGCCCCAGCATTTT. Residues: CASSLFNQPQHF.

This clonotype was detected once. V usage is TRBV9 and J usage is TRBJ2-5, with D uncertain. CDR1 is SGDLS, CDR2 YYNGEE, per germline. Trimming pared 4 bases from V and 3 bases from J, leaving 16 bases between. This CDR3 is built from 15 residues. The CDR3 here is CASSPIGGRKETQYF. In DNA form, the CDR3 reads TGTGCCAGCAGCCCTATCGGCGGAAGAAAAGAGACCCAGTACTTC.

The table lists this clonotype with a few counts. J is TRBJ2-3 and V is TRBV28, with D possibly TRBD2 on 5 matching bases. Trimming stripped 6 bases from V and 6 bases from J, with 25 bases between. The germline V gene has CDR1 MDHEN and CDR2 SYDVKM. The CDR3 runs 17 residues. The CDR3 DNA reads TGTGCCAGCAGCAGTTTCCGCTCCGGCGGGCTAGACGATACGCAGTATTTT. This translates into CASSSFRSGGLDDTQYF.

The chain employs TRBV7-9 and TRBJ2-1, with 10 bases fitting TRBD2. With V trimmed by 1 base and J by 7 bases, 7 bases remained unmatched. The CDR3 runs 16 residues. The germline gives CDR1 SEHNR, CDR2 FQNEAQ (reference sequence). CDR3 in DNA: TGTGCCAGCAGCTTAGGGCCTAGCGGGGGATTAAATGAGCAGTTCTTC. It codes for CASSLGPSGGLNEQFF. Full variable domain (remainder filled in from reference TRBV7-9 and TRBJ2-1): DTGVSQNPRHKITKRGQNVTFRCDPISEHNRLYWYRQTLGQGPEFLTYFQNEAQLEKSRLLSDRFSAERPKGSFSTLEIQRTEQGDSAMYLCASSLGPSGGLNEQFFGPGTRLTVL.

This clonotype has only a few counts. The genes are TRBV5-1 and TRBJ1-6; no reliable D call. Trimming left V 8 bases short and J 7 bases short, with 10 bases between. The CDR3 contains 12 residues. CDR1 and CDR2 (germline): SGHRS, YFSETQ. The DNA for the CDR3 is TGCGCCAGTAAGACCACCAATTCACCCCTCCACTTT. Its translation: CASKTTNSPLHF.

This clonotype was seen only a few times. This sequence joins TRBV6-2 or TRBV6-3 and TRBJ2-1; 12 positions match TRBD2. Germline V gene data show CDR1 as MNHEY and CDR2 as SVGEGT. Trimming took 6 bases from V and 10 from J; bases not matched to a gene: 13. CDR3 length: 16 amino acids. CDR3 loop: CASSRLRLAGAREQFF. For the CDR3, the DNA is TGTGCCAGCAGCCGCCTTAGACTAGCGGGAGCCCGAGAGCAGTTCTTC.